This T cell receptor beta chain was observed in a study of blood T cell repertoires in COVID-19. On the study more broadly: Both acute and convalescent COVID-19 samples were obtained from the United States, Italy and Spain. PBMCs, B-cell-depleted T cells, or T cells were the source of the cDNA or gDNA that made up the material.

Trimming stripped 1 base from V and 4 bases from J, with 11 bases between. The germline gives CDR1 SGHTA, CDR2 FQGNSA. This CDR3 contains 14 residues. Seattle patients were enrolled during active infection and followed longitudinally. Original handling: Amplifying reference gene primers gave estimates of nucleated cell counts. Assay used: immunoSEQ multiplex PCR; TCRdb lists only in-frame clones, some missing. The V and J calls and clone size are taken from that table; D and trimming were inferred from the DNA. This sample yields roughly 340,000 clones, of which over 80% are seen a single time; about 6% belongs to the top ten.

Sequences were obtained from peripheral blood. V and J are TRBV7-2 and TRBJ2-7, with D perhaps TRBD1 (6 bases). The source of this sequence is a woman aged 45-65 years with COVID-19, enrolled during active disease. The CDR3 bases are TGTGCCAGCAGCTTAGTTGGGACACTTTACGAGCAGTACTTC. It translates to CASSLVGTLYEQYF.